The rows below give T cell receptor beta chains drawn from one sample of a study of blood T cell repertoires in COVID-19. Sequencing used immunoSEQ multiplex PCR; TCRdb keeps in-frame clones, though not all of them. The sample consists of approximately 170,000 clones, more than 75% of them appearing once. The material sequenced was peripheral blood. These receptors originate from a man aged 50 to 60 who had recovered from COVID-19. CDR3s include the opening cysteine and the closing phenylalanine or tryptophan. D genes are given only for firm matches. Clone size is given for some rows only: seen once, a few or many times, or a class if the clone is expanded.

CDR3nt: TGTGCCATCAGTGAGTCGAGAGGGCCACGCGAGCAGTACTTC
CDR3aa: CAISESRGPREQYF
j_gene: TRBJ2-7
v_gene: TRBV10-3
abundance: .
d_gene: .

CDR3nt: TGTGCCACCAGTGACCCCTCAGGGGGCGGTCAGCCCCAGCATTTT
CDR3aa: CATSDPSGGGQPQHF
j_gene: TRBJ1-5
v_gene: TRBV24-1
abundance: once
d_gene: TRBD1

CDR3nt: TGTGCCACCAGTGTAGGGGTCCCCGATACGCAGTATTTT
CDR3aa: CATSVGVPDTQYF
j_gene: TRBJ2-3
v_gene: TRBV24-1
abundance: .
d_gene: .

CDR3nt: TGTGCCAGCAGGTTGGAGAGGGGGAATTCACCCCTCCACTTT
CDR3aa: CASRLERGNSPLHF
j_gene: TRBJ1-6
v_gene: TRBV7-2
abundance: .
d_gene: .

CDR3nt: TGTGCCAGCAGCCCCCTGGCAGGAACTAATGAAAAACTGTTTTTT
CDR3aa: CASSPLAGTNEKLFF
j_gene: TRBJ1-4
v_gene: TRBV14
abundance: .
d_gene: .

CDR3nt: TGCAGTGCTAGTGACGATAGCAGGGCCTCTGAAGCTTTCTTT
CDR3aa: CSASDDSRASEAFF
j_gene: TRBJ1-1
v_gene: TRBV20-1
abundance: few
d_gene: .

CDR3nt: TGTGCCAGCAGCCCCGGGACAGGGGAATCTGCAGATACGCAGTATTTT
CDR3aa: CASSPGTGESADTQYF
j_gene: TRBJ2-3
v_gene: TRBV7-9
abundance: .
d_gene: TRBD1

CDR3nt: TGTGCCAGCAGCCCACAACAGGGGGCCAATACGCAGTATTTT
CDR3aa: CASSPQQGANTQYF
j_gene: TRBJ2-3
v_gene: TRBV9
abundance: .
d_gene: TRBD1

CDR3nt: TGTGCCAGCAGTTACTCCTGGCAGGTTGCCCGGCACACTGAAGCTTTCTTT
CDR3aa: CASSYSWQVARHTEAFF
j_gene: TRBJ1-1
v_gene: TRBV6-2/TRBV6-3
abundance: .
d_gene: .

CDR3nt: TGTGCCAGCAGGACAGGGATAAAATACGAGCAGTACTTC
CDR3aa: CASRTGIKYEQYF
j_gene: TRBJ2-7
v_gene: TRBV28
abundance: few
d_gene: TRBD1

CDR3nt: TGCGCCAGCAGCTTGGAAGGGAGTGGGTATAATTCACCCCTCCACTTT
CDR3aa: CASSLEGSGYNSPLHF
j_gene: TRBJ1-6
v_gene: TRBV5-1
abundance: .
d_gene: .

CDR3nt: TGTGCCAGCAGCCGATCCGGGACAGGGGTCAATGAGCAGTTCTTC
CDR3aa: CASSRSGTGVNEQFF
j_gene: TRBJ2-1
v_gene: TRBV28
abundance: once
d_gene: TRBD1

CDR3nt: TGTGCCAGTCGTTCCCCAGGGGGCATGAGAGGCTACACCTTC
CDR3aa: CASRSPGGMRGYTF
j_gene: TRBJ1-2
v_gene: TRBV19
abundance: .
d_gene: TRBD1

CDR3nt: TGTGCCAGCAGCTTGCAAGGCGCGGGGGGTGGCTATGAGCAGTTCTTC
CDR3aa: CASSLQGAGGGYEQFF
j_gene: TRBJ2-1
v_gene: TRBV7-2
abundance: .
d_gene: TRBD2

CDR3nt: TGTGCCAGTAGTATCGACAGCCCGAATGAAAAACTGTTTTTT
CDR3aa: CASSIDSPNEKLFF
j_gene: TRBJ1-4
v_gene: TRBV19
abundance: .
d_gene: .

CDR3nt: TGTGCCACCAGCGGCCAGACAGGGGCTAATGAAAAACTGTTTTTT
CDR3aa: CATSGQTGANEKLFF
j_gene: TRBJ1-4
v_gene: TRBV15
abundance: .
d_gene: TRBD1

CDR3nt: TGTGCCACCAGCAGAACAGTGGGACAGGGGCCGCCCTATGGCTACACCTTC
CDR3aa: CATSRTVGQGPPYGYTF
j_gene: TRBJ1-2
v_gene: TRBV15
abundance: once
d_gene: TRBD1

CDR3nt: TGTGCCAGCAGCTTAGGGACAGGGTACTACGAAAAACTGTTTTTT
CDR3aa: CASSLGTGYYEKLFF
j_gene: TRBJ1-4
v_gene: TRBV7-2
abundance: .
d_gene: TRBD1

CDR3nt: TGTGCCAGCGGCAGGGCGAACAATGAGCAGTTCTTC
CDR3aa: CASGRANNEQFF
j_gene: TRBJ2-1
v_gene: TRBV27
abundance: once
d_gene: .

CDR3nt: TGCGCCAGCAGCTTGGTCAGCGGGCCCGCCAGAGATACGCAGTATTTT
CDR3aa: CASSLVSGPARDTQYF
j_gene: TRBJ2-3
v_gene: TRBV5-1
abundance: .
d_gene: .

CDR3nt: TGTGCCACCAGTGAGACAGGGTACGGCGAGCAGTACTTC
CDR3aa: CATSETGYGEQYF
j_gene: TRBJ2-7
v_gene: TRBV24-1
abundance: once
d_gene: TRBD1

CDR3nt: TGTGCCAGCAGCGCGGGACGGGGGAGGCTATACGAGCAGTACTTC
CDR3aa: CASSAGRGRLYEQYF
j_gene: TRBJ2-7
v_gene: TRBV7-6
abundance: .
d_gene: .

CDR3nt: TGTGCCAGCAGTATTACAGAAGGCAATCAGCCCCAGCATTTT
CDR3aa: CASSITEGNQPQHF
j_gene: TRBJ1-5
v_gene: TRBV11-2
abundance: .
d_gene: .

CDR3nt: TGTGCCAGCAGCTTACGACTAGCGGTCAGCTCCTACAATGAGCAGTTCTTC
CDR3aa: CASSLRLAVSSYNEQFF
j_gene: TRBJ2-1
v_gene: TRBV13
abundance: .
d_gene: TRBD2

CDR3nt: TGTGCCAGCGGGCCGGGACAGGGCGATCCCGAGCAGTACTTC
CDR3aa: CASGPGQGDPEQYF
j_gene: TRBJ2-7
v_gene: TRBV6-5
abundance: .
d_gene: TRBD1

CDR3nt: TGCGCCAGCAGCTCGGCGAGGACAGAACAGAATGAAAAACTGTTTTTT
CDR3aa: CASSSARTEQNEKLFF
j_gene: TRBJ1-4
v_gene: TRBV5-1
abundance: .
d_gene: .

CDR3nt: TGTGCCAGCAGCTTATCAGCCAGGGGGGTAAGTCAGCCCCAGCATTTT
CDR3aa: CASSLSARGVSQPQHF
j_gene: TRBJ1-5
v_gene: TRBV7-2
abundance: .
d_gene: TRBD1

CDR3nt: TGTGCCAGCAGCCAAGATTCAGGCTATTACTCCTACGAGCAGTACTTC
CDR3aa: CASSQDSGYYSYEQYF
j_gene: TRBJ2-7
v_gene: TRBV3-1/TRBV3-2
abundance: .
d_gene: .

CDR3nt: TGTGCCAGCAGCCCCCAACAAGCGGGAAGCTCCTACGAGCAGTACTTC
CDR3aa: CASSPQQAGSSYEQYF
j_gene: TRBJ2-7
v_gene: TRBV9
abundance: .
d_gene: TRBD2

CDR3nt: TGTGCCAGTAGTATGACTAGCGGGTACTACGAGCAGTACTTC
CDR3aa: CASSMTSGYYEQYF
j_gene: TRBJ2-7
v_gene: TRBV19
abundance: .
d_gene: TRBD2

CDR3nt: TGTGCCAGCAGCCAATCAGAGAAGGGGTACTATGGCTACACCTTC
CDR3aa: CASSQSEKGYYGYTF
j_gene: TRBJ1-2
v_gene: TRBV3-1/TRBV3-2
abundance: .
d_gene: .

CDR3nt: TGTGCCAGCAGCTCTCAGTCAGGGTATGGCTACACCTTC
CDR3aa: CASSSQSGYGYTF
j_gene: TRBJ1-2
v_gene: TRBV7-3
abundance: .
d_gene: .

CDR3nt: TGTGCCAGCTCACCAGAGCCCGAAATGAGGGGAAACACCATATATTTT
CDR3aa: CASSPEPEMRGNTIYF
j_gene: TRBJ1-3
v_gene: TRBV18
abundance: .
d_gene: .

CDR3nt: TGTGCCAGCTCACCACTAGGACAGGGGTTCTACGAGCAGTACTTC
CDR3aa: CASSPLGQGFYEQYF
j_gene: TRBJ2-7
v_gene: TRBV18
abundance: once
d_gene: TRBD1

CDR3nt: TGTGCCAGCAGCGTGACAGGCCGTAATGAAAAACTGTTTTTT
CDR3aa: CASSVTGRNEKLFF
j_gene: TRBJ1-4
v_gene: TRBV7-2
abundance: .
d_gene: .

CDR3nt: TGTGCCAGCAGCACCGGACAGGGGACCAATGAGCAGTTCTTC
CDR3aa: CASSTGQGTNEQFF
j_gene: TRBJ2-1
v_gene: TRBV7-3
abundance: .
d_gene: TRBD1

CDR3nt: TGTGCCAGCACGACAGGAGCCGTAAGCAATCAGCCCCAGCATTTT
CDR3aa: CASTTGAVSNQPQHF
j_gene: TRBJ1-5
v_gene: TRBV27
abundance: once
d_gene: .

CDR3nt: TGCAGCGTCGCCGAAGGGGGCAGAGGCTACACCTTC
CDR3aa: CSVAEGGRGYTF
j_gene: TRBJ1-2
v_gene: TRBV29-1
abundance: once
d_gene: TRBD1

CDR3nt: TGTGCCAGCGGGATAGAAGCGTCGGACAGCGGGAGAGGTTGGACTAGTGAAAAACTGTTTTTT
CDR3aa: CASGIEASDSGRGWTSEKLFF
j_gene: TRBJ1-4
v_gene: TRBV7-4
abundance: .
d_gene: .

CDR3nt: TGTGCCAGCAGCGAGAGACAGAGCAATCAGCCCCAGCATTTT
CDR3aa: CASSERQSNQPQHF
j_gene: TRBJ1-5
v_gene: TRBV6-5
abundance: .
d_gene: .

CDR3nt: TGTGCCAGTAGTATAATTAGCGGGGGGCGATACAATGAGCAGTTCTTC
CDR3aa: CASSIISGGRYNEQFF
j_gene: TRBJ2-1
v_gene: TRBV19
abundance: .
d_gene: TRBD2

CDR3nt: TGTGCCAGCACCCGCGCCGTTAGAGCGGGGGCCTTACAAGAGACCCAGTACTTC
CDR3aa: CASTRAVRAGALQETQYF
j_gene: TRBJ2-5
v_gene: TRBV2
abundance: .
d_gene: TRBD2

CDR3nt: TGTGCCAGCAGTGAATTGGGACAGGGGTCGGGAGCTTTCTTT
CDR3aa: CASSELGQGSGAFF
j_gene: TRBJ1-1
v_gene: TRBV2
abundance: .
d_gene: TRBD1